The present entry profiles one T cell receptor (beta chain) with its context. A junction end diverges from the germline sequence, so it may reflect a read error. These data are taken from a study of T cell responses to AZD1222 COVID-19 vaccine. The table came from immunoSEQ multiplex PCR; TCRdb's copy has only in-frame clones and leaves some out. The sample has some 120,000 clones, roughly nine tenths seen once. Here the sequenced sample was peripheral blood, taken on day 0 of AZD1222 vaccination. The sequence derives from an adult in good health.

CDR3 region: CASSFVRGNEQFF. The CDR3 coding sequence is TGTGCTAGCAGCTTTGTTCGAGGAAATGAGCAGTTCTTC. The chain employs TRBV7-7 and TRBJ2-1; D unclear. The CDR3 spans 13 residues. Germline CDR1 SSHAT, CDR2 FNYEAQ (reference sequence).